These T cell receptor beta chains were read from a single sample in a study of blood T cell repertoires in COVID-19. Libraries were prepared by immunoSEQ multiplex PCR; TCRdb keeps only in-frame clonotypes and omits some of them. Of more than 100,000 clones listed, 88% were seen once; the top ten hold 0.75% to 0.9%. Sequences were obtained from peripheral blood. All receptors come from a woman aged 45 to 65 with active or convalescent COVID-19. Each CDR3 is given with its conserved first and last residue.

J | V | CDR3
TRBJ2-2 | TRBV14 | CASSQETGDNTGELFF
TRBJ2-7 | TRBV6-2/TRBV6-3 | CASSRLAGPYEQYF
TRBJ2-2 | TRBV19 | CASSPRTAWNTGELFF
TRBJ1-2 | TRBV29-1 | CTSQPGDYGYTF
TRBJ2-1 | TRBV19 | CASSTRTGRAFYNEQFF
TRBJ2-7 | TRBV11-2 | CASSLGGSLREQYF
TRBJ1-3 | TRBV4-2 | CASSQTGQAPWNTIYF
TRBJ2-2 | TRBV3-1/TRBV3-2 | CASSKPGQGYTGELFF
TRBJ2-1 | TRBV14 | CASSPVQGVTFF
TRBJ1-1 | TRBV7-2 | CASSLGQGARFTEAFF
TRBJ2-3 | TRBV29-1 | CSVSLGRGRTDTQYF
TRBJ1-2 | TRBV7-9 | CASSSGQLLYGYTF
TRBJ2-5 | TRBV6-4 | CASSPQVRPGETQYF
TRBJ1-6 | TRBV7-2 | CASSLGGEGTDSPLHF
TRBJ1-2 | TRBV3-1/TRBV3-2 | CASSGDSRGYTF
TRBJ1-1 | TRBV24-1 | CAPRSVRMNTEAFF
TRBJ1-6 | TRBV2 | CASSAMAGGDSPLHF
TRBJ1-5 | TRBV7-2 | CASSSPNQPQHF
TRBJ1-2 | TRBV28 | CASSLGGIPLGGYTF
TRBJ2-7 | TRBV7-2 | CASSLTRYEQYF
TRBJ2-3 | TRBV19 | CASSTRTRRLTDTQYF
TRBJ1-4 | TRBV9 | CASSPGQYEKLFF